A single sample gave rise to the 30 T cell receptor beta chains below, sequenced in a study of brain T cells in children with intractable seizures. Generated by immunoSEQ multiplex PCR, the TCRdb table keeps only in-frame clones and is missing some. The table has 65,000 to 85,000 clones, more than 85% seen once. Sequenced material: peripheral blood, taken at surgery. These TCRs come from a boy under two years old with tuberous sclerosis and intractable seizures.

This clone was seen a single time. This chain uses TRBV5-1 with TRBJ2-3, with D unresolved. Germline assignment: CDR1 SGHRS and CDR2 YFSETQ. V gave up 0 bases and J gave up 2 bases, with 7 bases separating them. The CDR3 spans 14 residues. In DNA, the CDR3 is TGCGCCAGCAGCTTGGGACTTTCCACAGATACGCAGTATTTT. Its protein product is CASSLGLSTDTQYF.

The J gene is TRBJ1-1, the V gene TRBV3-1 (or the pseudogene TRBV3-2); maybe TRBD1 (5 bases). The V and J ends lost 5 bases and 3 bases respectively, with 13 bases between them. This CDR3 is 14 amino acids long. Germline V gene data show CDR1 as LGHDT and CDR2 as YNNKEL (reference sequence). The CDR3 DNA follows: TGTGCCAGCAGCTCCCGACAGAGGGACACTGAAGCTTTCTTT. Translating gives CASSSRQRDTEAFF.

The chain employs TRBV5-4 and TRBJ1-2; D is unresolved. V was clipped by 2 bases and J by 2 bases, with 1 base between them. This CDR3 spans 11 amino acids. Germline CDR1 SGHNT, CDR2 YYREEE (reference sequence). This CDR3 reads CASSFNYGYTF. DNA of the CDR3: TGTGCCAGCAGCTTCAACTATGGCTACACCTTC.

The J gene is TRBJ1-5, the V gene TRBV28, with TRBD1 as a possible D gene (5 bases). CDR3 length: 15 residues. The germline V and J ends were trimmed by 4 bases and 4 bases, with 14 bases remaining between them. Germline CDR1 is MDHEN and CDR2 is SYDVKM. This CDR3 reads CASSSLDSLNQPQHF. The CDR3 nucleotides are TGTGCCAGCAGTTCCCTCGACAGCTTAAATCAGCCCCAGCATTTT.

The genes are TRBV4-1 and TRBJ1-6, with TRBD1 matching over 7 bases. CDR1 MGHRA and CDR2 YSYEKL come from the germline V gene. With 7 bases clipped from V and 6 bases from J, the junction kept 9 bases outside the gene matches. The CDR3 has 15 amino acids. The DNA of the CDR3 is TGCGCCAGCAAGGGGGCGCAGGGGCTTAATTCACCCCTCCACTTT. Translating it yields CASKGAQGLNSPLHF.

The rearrangement joins TRBV3-1 (or the pseudogene TRBV3-2) to TRBJ1-3; no firm D call. The germline gives CDR1 LGHDT, CDR2 YNNKEL (reference sequence). This CDR3 is built from 15 residues. The V and J ends lost 3 bases and 0 bases respectively, with 9 bases between them. This chain's CDR3 is CASSHARSSGNTIYF. CDR3 nucleotide sequence: TGTGCCAGCAGCCATGCGAGGAGCTCTGGAAACACCATATATTTT.

This chain joins TRBV6-2 or TRBV6-3 and TRBJ2-7; no clear D gene. Germline V CDR1 and CDR2: MNHEY, SVGEGT. V was pared by 6 bases and J by 2 bases, with 11 bases between. This CDR3 is built from 13 residues. CDR3 amino acids: CASSPPSAYEQYF. Written as DNA, the CDR3 is TGTGCCAGCAGCCCCCCGAGCGCCTACGAGCAGTACTTC.

The genes are TRBV5-4 and TRBJ2-7; 9 bases map to TRBD1. Germline assignment: CDR1 SGHNT and CDR2 YYREEE (reference sequence). V trimming: 2 bases; J trimming: 5 bases; junction bases outside the gene matches: 5. There are 14 residues in the CDR3. CDR3 in amino acids: CASSFRDRVHEQYF. DNA for the CDR3: TGTGCCAGCAGCTTCCGGGACAGGGTACACGAGCAGTACTTC.

This rearrangement joins TRBV27 to TRBJ1-4; TRBD1 matches at 9 bases. V was pared by 6 bases and J by 4 bases, with 3 bases of the junction left unmatched. The CDR3 contains 14 residues. Germline V gene lookup returns CDR1 MNHEY and CDR2 SMNVEV (reference sequence). The CDR3 reads CASRRTGVNEKLFF. DNA for the CDR3: TGTGCCAGCAGACGGACAGGGGTTAATGAAAAACTGTTTTTT.

The CDR3 loop is CASSPWTGSPSNYGYTF. The CDR3 nucleotides are TGTGCCAGCAGCCCATGGACAGGGTCCCCATCTAACTATGGCTACACCTTC. V and J are TRBV4-2 and TRBJ1-2, with 8 bases identical to TRBD1. This CDR3 is built from 17 residues. Germline CDR1 and CDR2: LGHNA and YNFKEQ. V lost 4 bases, J lost 0 bases, and 10 bases stayed unmatched.

There are a few counts of this clone. This chain joins TRBV7-8 and TRBJ1-5; the match to TRBD1 covers 7 bases. This CDR3 is 15 amino acids long. Germline trimming cut 2 bases from V and 0 bases from J; bases unmatched to any gene: 1. Germline V gene lookup returns CDR1 SGHVS and CDR2 FQNEAQ. Written as DNA, the CDR3 is TGTGCCAGCAGCTTATCAGGGGGTAGCAATCAGCCCCAGCATTTT. Translated: CASSLSGGSNQPQHF.

In its sample, this clone was seen once. This chain uses TRBV7-9 with TRBJ2-3; D remains unclear. The CDR3 sequence is 14 residues long. The V end lost 5 bases, the J end lost 6 bases, and 15 bases lay between the germline ends. Germline lookup yields CDR1 SEHNR and CDR2 FQNEAQ (reference sequence). The CDR3: CASSLPNRPDTQYF. The CDR3 nucleotides read TGTGCCAGCAGCCTCCCAAACCGTCCTGATACGCAGTATTTT. Together with reference TRBV7-9 and TRBJ2-3, the CDR3 gives the full variable domain: DTGVSQNPRHKITKRGQNVTFRCDPISEHNRLYWYRQTLGQGPEFLTYFQNEAQLEKSRLLSDRFSAERPKGSFSTLEIQRTEQGDSAMYLCASSLPNRPDTQYFGPGTRLTVL.

V gene TRBV19 combines with J gene TRBJ1-1; D gene uncertain. The CDR3 contains 12 residues. The V and J ends lost 3 bases and 4 bases respectively, with 6 bases between them. In germline, CDR1 is LNHDA, CDR2 SQIVND (reference sequence). CDR3 sequence: CASSMVSTEAFF. The CDR3 nucleotides read TGTGCCAGTAGTATGGTAAGCACTGAAGCTTTCTTT. The full variable domain, in which reference TRBV19 and TRBJ1-1 provide the parts outside the CDR3, is DGGITQSPKYLFRKEGQNVTLSCEQNLNHDAMYWYRQDPGQGLRLIYYSQIVNDFQKGDIAEGYSVSREKKESFPLTVTSAQKNPTAFYLCASSMVSTEAFFGQGTRLTVV.

This clone was counted a single time. The rearrangement links TRBV27 to TRBJ2-1, with 9 bases that match TRBD2. This CDR3 comprises 20 residues. Germline trimming cut 2 bases from V and 5 bases from J; bases unmatched to any gene: 19. Germline CDR1 is MNHEY and CDR2 is SMNVEV (reference sequence). Here the CDR3 DNA reads TGTGCCAGCAGTTTAAGTTTGGGGATAGCGGGAGACAGTGGGAACAATGAGCAGTTCTTC. Translated: CASSLSLGIAGDSGNNEQFF.

The chain joins TRBV3-1 (or the pseudogene TRBV3-2) to TRBJ1-3; no clear D. V lost 4 bases and J 4 bases, leaving 8 bases between the germline ends. There are 13 residues in the CDR3. CDR1 is LGHDT, CDR2 YNNKEL, per germline (reference sequence). The CDR3 sequence: CASSPTSGNTIYF. The CDR3 coding sequence is TGTGCCAGCAGCCCTACGAGCGGAAACACCATATATTTT.

The genes are TRBV6-6 and TRBJ1-6; 10 nucleotides agree with TRBD1. CDR3 length: 16 amino acids. The V gene's germline CDR1 is MNHNY and CDR2 SVGAGI (reference sequence). With V trimmed by 0 bases and J by 12 bases, 8 bases remained unmatched. Written as DNA, the CDR3 is TGTGCCAGCAGTTACTCGTTGGGACAGGGGAGAGGACCCCTCCACTTT. This gives the protein CASSYSLGQGRGPLHF.

The CDR3 nucleotides read TGTGCCAGCAGTGCCAGGAATGAGCAGTTCTTC. Protein product: CASSARNEQFF. This chain joins TRBV12-3 or TRBV12-4 and TRBJ2-1; D is unresolved. The CDR3 loop spans 11 amino acids. Trimming shortened V by 5 bases and J by 7 bases, and 6 bases separated the two germline ends.

The chain carries TRBV3-1 (or the pseudogene TRBV3-2) and TRBJ2-3; 12 bases align to TRBD2. The length of the CDR3 is 17 residues. Germline CDR1 reads LGHDT; CDR2 reads YNNKEL (reference sequence). V lost 1 base, J lost 2 bases, and 4 bases stayed unmatched. The CDR3, as DNA: TGTGCCAGCAGCCAAGGGACTAGCGGGGTGACCACAGATACGCAGTATTTT. It is translated as CASSQGTSGVTTDTQYF.

The chain employs TRBV5-1 and TRBJ2-1; 9 bases align to TRBD2. The CDR3 extends over 16 amino acids. Germline CDR1 SGHRS, CDR2 YFSETQ. V lost 0 bases, J lost 4 bases, and 5 bases stayed unmatched. The chain's CDR3 is CASSLGAGGRYNEQFF. The CDR3 DNA is TGCGCCAGCAGCTTGGGGGCGGGAGGGCGGTACAATGAGCAGTTCTTC.

The chain has TRBV4-1 and TRBJ2-1; TRBD2 aligns across 8 bases. Germline V gives CDR1 MGHRA, CDR2 YSYEKL. The CDR3 spans 16 residues. Trimming cost V 4 bases and J 9 bases; bases outside gene matches: 14. The CDR3, as DNA: TGCGCCAGCAGCCCGGGACTAGGGAGTCTCTACGGTGAGCAGTTCTTC. It is translated as CASSPGLGSLYGEQFF.

This clone was detected only once. In DNA form, the CDR3 reads TGCAGTGTTAATGACAGGGGGGACTATGGCTACACCTTC. As protein: CSVNDRGDYGYTF. This chain connects TRBV20-1 to TRBJ1-2; 9 bases agree with TRBD1. Germline loops: CDR1 DFQATT, CDR2 SNEGSKA (reference sequence). J was trimmed by 3 bases and V by 7 bases; bases with no gene match: 6. This CDR3 contains 13 residues.

V usage is TRBV28 and J usage is TRBJ1-5, with D tentatively TRBD1 (5 bases). Trimming cost V 4 bases and J 0 bases, with 7 bases left between them. CDR1 is MDHEN and CDR2 is SYDVKM in the germline V gene. This CDR3 region has 14 residues. The CDR3, as DNA: TGTGCCAGCAGTTGGGGGTTTAGCAATCAGCCCCAGCATTTT. Its translation is CASSWGFSNQPQHF.

The gene calls are TRBV7-9 and TRBJ2-7; 9 bases are shared with TRBD2. The CDR3 extends over 14 amino acids. Germline V gives CDR1 SEHNR, CDR2 FQNEAQ (reference sequence). Unmatched junction bases numbered 9, after V lost 5 bases and J lost 7 bases. CDR3 sequence (DNA): TGTGCCAGCAGCCGGACTAGCGACTTTCGTGAGCAGTACTTC. This codes for CASSRTSDFREQYF.

This sequence joins TRBV6-1 and TRBJ1-5; D possibly corresponds to TRBD1 (5 bases). CDR1 is MNHNS, CDR2 SASEGT, per germline. The CDR3 is made up of 16 amino acids. Trimming removed 3 bases at V and 0 bases at J, with 12 bases between. The CDR3 sequence is CASSEGTAYSNQPQHF. CDR3 coding DNA: TGTGCCAGCAGTGAGGGGACGGCCTATAGCAATCAGCCCCAGCATTTT.

This rearrangement joins TRBV9 to TRBJ2-3; D gene ambiguous. The CDR3 totals 13 residues. Germline V gene data show CDR1 as SGDLS and CDR2 as YYNGEE. V gave up 0 bases and J gave up 7 bases, with 9 bases separating them. CDR3 sequence: CASSVVSANTQYF. The CDR3 DNA reads TGTGCCAGCAGCGTAGTCAGCGCGAATACGCAGTATTTT.

The chain recombines TRBV3-1 (or the pseudogene TRBV3-2) with TRBJ1-3; TRBD1 aligns across 7 bases. V shed 1 base, J shed 0 bases, and the junction held 3 bases outside the gene matches. The germline V gene has CDR1 LGHDT and CDR2 YNNKEL (reference sequence). This CDR3 contains 16 residues. The CDR3 sequence: CASSQGTGISGNTIYF. The CDR3 DNA reads TGTGCCAGCAGCCAAGGGACAGGCATCTCTGGAAACACCATATATTTT.

The chain couples TRBV2 to TRBJ2-5; tentatively, D is TRBD2 (5 bases). Looked up from germline, CDR1 is SNHLY and CDR2 is FYNNEI. The CDR3 has 13 residues. Trimming stripped 6 bases from V and 1 base from J, with 9 bases between. CDR3 residues: CASRGVSQETQYF. Here the CDR3 DNA reads TGTGCCAGCAGGGGAGTAAGCCAAGAGACCCAGTACTTC.

The chain carries TRBV30 and TRBJ2-2, with TRBD2 as a possible D gene (6 bases). The CDR3 is 15 residues long. Per germline, CDR1 GTSNPN and CDR2 SVGIG (reference sequence). The germline V and J ends were trimmed by 2 bases and 4 bases, with 14 bases remaining between them. CDR3 in DNA: TGTGCCTGGAGTATACCGGGACTTCTCACCGGGGAGCTGTTTTTT. It encodes CAWSIPGLLTGELFF.

The chain joins TRBV28 to TRBJ2-5; no reliable D call. V lost 2 bases, J lost 3 bases, and 1 base lay in between. This CDR3 has 11 amino acids. Germline CDR1 is MDHEN and CDR2 is SYDVKM. CDR3 sequence: CASSLEETQYF. The CDR3 nucleotides are TGTGCCAGCAGTTTAGAAGAGACCCAGTACTTC.

V is TRBV5-1 and J is TRBJ2-7, with 7 nucleotides matching TRBD2. Per the germline V gene, CDR1 is SGHRS and CDR2 is YFSETQ. The CDR3 sequence is 17 residues long. J gave up 2 bases and V 0 bases, and 11 bases lay outside the gene matches. The CDR3 region has the DNA TGCGCCAGCAGCTTGGAGTTCATGATAGCGGGTACCTACGAGCAGTACTTC. It encodes CASSLEFMIAGTYEQYF.